This T cell receptor (beta chain) was sequenced during a study of T cells in Graves' hyperthyroidism and ophthalmopathy. Broader study findings: Most expanded thyroid clonotypes above 0.001 recurred in blood. From stable hyperthyroidism, ophthalmopathy was separated by a 13 V-J model.

If no ophthalmopathy progression occurred within 18 months, Graves' hyperthyroidism was stable. PBMCs stemmed from about 9.5 ml fresh peripheral blood. This CDR3 has 13 residues. Trimming stripped 7 bases from V and 8 bases from J, with 18 bases between. Germline assignment: CDR1 SGDLS and CDR2 YYNGEE. TCR beta CDR3 regions were amplified from RNA. HTBI primers were the set used in a first-round RT-PCR of the TCR CDR3. TCRdb redid the calling of the multiplex PCR reads with MiXCR, one entry per CDR3 protein. The table includes approximately 530,000 distinct CDR3 sequences, 15% to 20% detected once. The table lists this clonotype with a few counts. Its antigen is not known.

This TCR was recovered from a young woman with Graves' hyperthyroidism. Material: blood. J is TRBJ1-2 and V is TRBV9; D gene uncertain. This chain's CDR3 is CASRTSVTRGYTF. CDR3 nucleotides: TGTGCCAGCCGTACATCTGTGACTCGCGGCTACACCTTC. The full variable domain, completed using reference TRBV9 and TRBJ1-2, is DSGVTQTPKHLITATGQRVTLRCSPRSGDLSVYWYQQSLDQGLQFLIQYYNGEERAKGNILERFSAQQFPDLHSELNLSSLELGDSALYFCASRTSVTRGYTFGSGTRLTVV.